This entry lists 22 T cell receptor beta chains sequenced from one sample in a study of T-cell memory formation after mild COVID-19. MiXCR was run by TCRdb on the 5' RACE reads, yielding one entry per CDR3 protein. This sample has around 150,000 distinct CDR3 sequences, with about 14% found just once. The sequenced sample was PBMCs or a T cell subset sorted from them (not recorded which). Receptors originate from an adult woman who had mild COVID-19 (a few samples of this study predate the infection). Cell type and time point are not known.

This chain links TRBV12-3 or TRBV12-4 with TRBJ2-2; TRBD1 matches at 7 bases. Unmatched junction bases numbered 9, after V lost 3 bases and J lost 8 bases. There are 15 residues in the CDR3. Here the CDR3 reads CASSFRQGASGELFF. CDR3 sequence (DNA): TGTGCCAGCAGTTTCCGACAGGGTGCATCGGGGGAGCTGTTTTTT.

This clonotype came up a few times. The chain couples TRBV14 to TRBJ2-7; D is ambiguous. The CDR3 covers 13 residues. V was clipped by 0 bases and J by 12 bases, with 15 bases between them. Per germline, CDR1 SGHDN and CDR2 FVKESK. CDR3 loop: CASSQELRVRRYF. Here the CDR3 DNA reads TGTGCCAGCAGCCAAGAACTCCGGGTGCGGAGGTACTTC.

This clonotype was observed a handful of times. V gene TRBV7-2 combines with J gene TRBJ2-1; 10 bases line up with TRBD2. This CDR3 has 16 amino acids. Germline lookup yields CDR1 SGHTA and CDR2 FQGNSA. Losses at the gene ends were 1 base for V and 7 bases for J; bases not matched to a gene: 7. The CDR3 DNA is TGTGCCAGCAGCTTAGTGGCTAGCGGGGGCCTTAATGAGCAGTTCTTC. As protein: CASSLVASGGLNEQFF.

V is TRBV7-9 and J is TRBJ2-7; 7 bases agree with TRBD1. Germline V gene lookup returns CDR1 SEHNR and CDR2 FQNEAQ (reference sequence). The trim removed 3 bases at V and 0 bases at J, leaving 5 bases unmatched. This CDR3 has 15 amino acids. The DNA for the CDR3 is TGTGCCAGCAGCTTCGACAGGGTTGTCTCCTACGAGCAGTACTTC. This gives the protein CASSFDRVVSYEQYF.

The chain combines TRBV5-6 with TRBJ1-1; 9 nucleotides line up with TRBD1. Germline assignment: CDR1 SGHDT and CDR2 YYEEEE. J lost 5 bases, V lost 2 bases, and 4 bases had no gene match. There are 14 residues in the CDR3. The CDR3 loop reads CASSLQGAATEAFF. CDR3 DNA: TGTGCCAGCAGCTTACAGGGGGCGGCGACTGAAGCTTTCTTT. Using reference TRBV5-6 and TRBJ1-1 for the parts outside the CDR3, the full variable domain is DAGVTQSPTHLIKTRGQQVTLRCSPKSGHDTVSWYQQALGQGPQFIFQYYEEEERQRGNFPDRFSGHQFPNYSSELNVNALLLGDSALYLCASSLQGAATEAFFGQGTRLTVV.

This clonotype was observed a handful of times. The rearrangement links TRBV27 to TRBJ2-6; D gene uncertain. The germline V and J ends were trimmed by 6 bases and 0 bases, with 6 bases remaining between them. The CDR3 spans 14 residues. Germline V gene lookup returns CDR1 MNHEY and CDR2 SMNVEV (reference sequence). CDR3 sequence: CASRQLSGANVLTF. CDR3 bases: TGTGCCAGCAGACAACTCTCTGGGGCCAACGTCCTGACTTTC.

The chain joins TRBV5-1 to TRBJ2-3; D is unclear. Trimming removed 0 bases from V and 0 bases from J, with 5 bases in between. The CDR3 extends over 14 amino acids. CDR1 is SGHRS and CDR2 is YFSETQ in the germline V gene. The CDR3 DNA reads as TGCGCCAGCAGCTTGGACATCAGCACAGATACGCAGTATTTT. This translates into CASSLDISTDTQYF.

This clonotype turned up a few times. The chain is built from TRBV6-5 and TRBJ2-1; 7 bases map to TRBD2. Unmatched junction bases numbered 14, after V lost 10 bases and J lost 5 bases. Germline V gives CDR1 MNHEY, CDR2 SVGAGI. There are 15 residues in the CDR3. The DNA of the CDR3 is TGTGCCACCCGCAGAAGGAGCGGGGTTAACAATGAGCAGTTCTTC. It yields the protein CATRRRSGVNNEQFF.

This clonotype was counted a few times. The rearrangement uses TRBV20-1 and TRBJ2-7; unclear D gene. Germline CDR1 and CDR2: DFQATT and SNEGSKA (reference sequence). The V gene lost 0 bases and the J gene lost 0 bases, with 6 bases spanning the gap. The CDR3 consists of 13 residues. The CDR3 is CSARDPSSYEQYF. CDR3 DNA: TGCAGTGCTAGAGACCCGAGCTCCTACGAGCAGTACTTC.

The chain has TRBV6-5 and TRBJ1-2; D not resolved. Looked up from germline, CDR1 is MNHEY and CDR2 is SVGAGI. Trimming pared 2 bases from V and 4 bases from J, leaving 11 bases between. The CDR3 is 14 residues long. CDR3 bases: TGTGCCAGCAGTTACGGCAACAACCCCTATGGCTACACCTTC. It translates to CASSYGNNPYGYTF.

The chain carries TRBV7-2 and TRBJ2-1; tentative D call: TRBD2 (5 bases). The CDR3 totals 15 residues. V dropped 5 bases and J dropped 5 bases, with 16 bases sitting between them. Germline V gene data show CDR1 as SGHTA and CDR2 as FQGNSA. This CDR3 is CASSLHRGSHNEQFF. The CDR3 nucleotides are TGTGCCAGCAGCCTCCACCGAGGGAGCCACAATGAGCAGTTCTTC.

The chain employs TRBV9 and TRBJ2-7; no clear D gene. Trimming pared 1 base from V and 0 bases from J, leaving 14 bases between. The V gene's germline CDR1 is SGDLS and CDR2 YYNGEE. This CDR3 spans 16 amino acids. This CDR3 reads CASSVRPDGYSYEQYF. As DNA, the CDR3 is TGTGCCAGCAGCGTACGCCCGGACGGGTACTCCTACGAGCAGTACTTC. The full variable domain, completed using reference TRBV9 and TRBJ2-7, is DSGVTQTPKHLITATGQRVTLRCSPRSGDLSVYWYQQSLDQGLQFLIQYYNGEERAKGNILERFSAQQFPDLHSELNLSSLELGDSALYFCASSVRPDGYSYEQYFGPGTRLTVT.

The CDR3 DNA reads TGTGCCAGTAGTATAGGCGGAGGAGACCAACCCTTATACGAGCAGTACTTC. Protein sequence: CASSIGGGDQPLYEQYF. The rearrangement uses TRBV19 and TRBJ2-7; tentatively, D is TRBD2 (5 bases). V was trimmed by 1 base and J by 4 bases, leaving 20 bases between them. CDR3 length: 17 amino acids. Germline V lookup: CDR1 LNHDA, CDR2 SQIVND (reference sequence).

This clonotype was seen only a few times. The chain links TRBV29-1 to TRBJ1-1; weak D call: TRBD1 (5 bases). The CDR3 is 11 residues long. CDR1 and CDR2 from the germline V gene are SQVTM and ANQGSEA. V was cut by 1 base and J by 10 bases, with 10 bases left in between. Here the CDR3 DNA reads TGCAGCGTTGAAGTGACAGCTACAGCTTTCTTT. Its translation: CSVEVTATAFF.

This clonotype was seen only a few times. The CDR3 coding sequence is TGCAGCGTGGGACAGCCCTCCTACGAGCAGTACTTC. The encoded protein is CSVGQPSYEQYF. The chain links TRBV29-1 to TRBJ2-7; 7 bases are shared with TRBD1. Looked up from germline, CDR1 is SQVTM and CDR2 is ANQGSEA. This CDR3 region has 12 residues. Germline trimming cut 6 bases from V and 0 bases from J; bases unmatched to any gene: 2.

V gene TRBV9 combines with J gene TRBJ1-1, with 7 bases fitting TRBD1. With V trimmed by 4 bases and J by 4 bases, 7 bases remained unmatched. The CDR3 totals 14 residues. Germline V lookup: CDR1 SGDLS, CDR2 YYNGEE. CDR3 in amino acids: CASSPSGTATEAFF. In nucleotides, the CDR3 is TGTGCCAGCAGCCCGTCCGGGACAGCCACTGAAGCTTTCTTT.

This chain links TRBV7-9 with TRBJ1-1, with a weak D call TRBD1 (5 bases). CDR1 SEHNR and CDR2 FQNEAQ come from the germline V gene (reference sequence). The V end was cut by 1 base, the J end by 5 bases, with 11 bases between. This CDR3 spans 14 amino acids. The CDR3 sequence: CASSLVNRLTEAFF. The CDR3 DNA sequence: TGTGCCAGCAGCTTAGTGAACAGGCTGACTGAAGCTTTCTTT.

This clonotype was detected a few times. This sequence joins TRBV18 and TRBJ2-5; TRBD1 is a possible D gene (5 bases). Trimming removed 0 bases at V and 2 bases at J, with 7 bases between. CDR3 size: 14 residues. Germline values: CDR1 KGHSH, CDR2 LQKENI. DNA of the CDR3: TGTGCCAGCTCACCACCGGGGCTACAAGAGACCCAGTACTTC. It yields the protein CASSPPGLQETQYF.

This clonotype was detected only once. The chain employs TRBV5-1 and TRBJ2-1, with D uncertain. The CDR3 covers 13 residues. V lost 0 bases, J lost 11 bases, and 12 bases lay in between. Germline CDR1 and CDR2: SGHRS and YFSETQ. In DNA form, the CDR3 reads TGCGCCAGCAGCTTGGCCGTGGGTGGTAAGCAGTTCTTC. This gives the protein CASSLAVGGKQFF.

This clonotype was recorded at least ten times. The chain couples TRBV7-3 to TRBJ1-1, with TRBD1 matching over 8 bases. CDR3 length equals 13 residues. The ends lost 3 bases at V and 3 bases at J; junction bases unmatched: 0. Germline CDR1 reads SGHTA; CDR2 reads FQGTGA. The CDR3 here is CASSLDRDTEAFF. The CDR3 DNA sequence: TGTGCCAGCAGCTTGGACAGGGACACTGAAGCTTTCTTT.

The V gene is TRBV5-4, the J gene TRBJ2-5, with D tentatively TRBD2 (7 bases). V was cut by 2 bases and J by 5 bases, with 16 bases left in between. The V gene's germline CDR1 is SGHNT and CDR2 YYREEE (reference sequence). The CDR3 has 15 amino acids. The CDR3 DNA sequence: TGTGCCAGCAGCTTTGGGGGGGGCCTGCAGGAGACCCAGTACTTC. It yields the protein CASSFGGGLQETQYF.

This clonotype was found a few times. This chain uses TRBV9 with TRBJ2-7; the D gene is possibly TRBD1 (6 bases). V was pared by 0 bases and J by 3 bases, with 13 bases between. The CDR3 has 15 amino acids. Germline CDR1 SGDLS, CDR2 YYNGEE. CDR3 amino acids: CASSVAQTGLYEQYF. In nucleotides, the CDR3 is TGTGCCAGCAGCGTAGCGCAAACAGGGCTCTACGAGCAGTACTTC.